The present T cell receptor (beta chain) was sequenced within a study of T cell responses to AZD1222 COVID-19 vaccine. The CDR3 is made up of 16 amino acids. CDR1 and CDR2 from the germline V gene are SGHNT and YYREEE (reference sequence). Trimming took off 1 base at V and 0 bases at J, with 12 bases between the two ends. Profiling relied on immunoSEQ multiplex PCR, and the TCRdb table lists in-frame clones only, not all of them. The table shows 200,000 or so clones, with about 89% occurring only once. This clonotype was sampled from an adult in good health. This chain connects TRBV5-4 to TRBJ2-3; TRBD2 might be the D (6 bases). The material was peripheral blood, obtained on day 0 of MenACWY control vaccination. In DNA form, the CDR3 reads TGTGCCAGCAGCTTGCGGGTCGCGGGGAGCACAGATACGCAGTATTTT. Its translation is CASSLRVAGSTDTQYF.